This TCR beta chain was recorded in a study of regulatory T cells in long-lasting Graves disease. Combining iRepertoire HTBI primers with Arm-PCR of CDR3 regions, the authors built TCR beta libraries. From the multiplex PCR reads, TCRdb called clonotypes with MiXCR, one entry per CDR3 protein. The profile shows nearly 350,000 distinct CDR3 sequences, around 19% of them singletons. Trimming stripped 4 bases from V and 5 bases from J, with 14 bases between. Germline lookup yields CDR1 LGHNA and CDR2 YSLEER. CDR3 length: 14 residues. Whole-study findings and limits: Segments TRBV28, TRBJ1-2 and TRBJ2-5 showed preferential usage in persistent disease. The small sample size may have reduced accuracy. Whereas about a thousand public clonotypes were shared by new patients, persistent patients shared more, at roughly 3,000.

Time point noted: persistent/refractory GD, antithyroid drugs over 5 years with positive TRAb. Making the TCR library involved RNA that had been extracted from PBMCs. The patients included were those that came from an endocrinology department in Xi'an, China. On this clonotype itself: Antigen specificity is unknown.

The receptor comes from a female donor with Graves disease. Here the sequenced sample was peripheral blood mononuclear cells (PBMCs), taken when the disease was refractory, from a patient treated with antithyroid drugs. The V and J genes are TRBV4-3 and TRBJ1-1, with TRBD1 as a possible D gene (5 bases). The CDR3 is CASSLTGEGTEAFF. CDR3 nucleotides: TGCGCCAGCAGCCTGACGGGGGAGGGGACTGAAGCTTTCTTT.